The 22 T cell receptor beta chains in this list originate from one sample, sequenced in a study of a mutant IDH1 vaccine in newly diagnosed glioma. The sample's time point: week 35, safety follow-up. The content of each vaccine dose was 300 ug of mutant IDH1 20-mer peptide, and topical imiquimod accompanied it. Only in-frame clones appear in the TCRdb table, and some are missing; sequencing was by immunoSEQ multiplex PCR. The data contain about 45,000 clones, approximately 92% of them singletons. For these TCRs, the target antigens are not known. The sequencing used PBMCs, collected from a glioma patient whose treatment included an IDH1 peptide vaccine. These receptors originate from a middle-aged man with glioma.

V and J are TRBV18 and TRBJ1-3; no firm D call. Trimming shortened V by 1 base and J by 0 bases, and 16 bases separated the two germline ends. The CDR3 is 18 amino acids. Looked up from germline, CDR1 is KGHSH and CDR2 is LQKENI. The CDR3 loop reads CASSPRPWTELSGNTIYF. The CDR3, as DNA: TGTGCCAGCTCACCACGGCCATGGACGGAACTCTCTGGAAACACCATATATTTT.

This chain links TRBV30 with TRBJ2-4; no clear D. Trimming stripped 2 bases from V and 0 bases from J, with 5 bases between. The CDR3 covers 13 residues. Germline assignment: CDR1 GTSNPN and CDR2 SVGIG (reference sequence). The CDR3 spells CAWSRLAKNIQYF. CDR3 bases: TGTGCCTGGAGTAGGCTAGCCAAAAACATTCAGTACTTC. The complete variable domain, with remaining parts taken from reference TRBV30 and TRBJ2-4, reads SQTIHQWPATLVQPVGSPLSLECTVEGTSNPNLYWYRQAAGRGLQLLFYSVGIGQISSEVPQNLSASRPQDRQFILSSKKLLLSDSGFYLCAWSRLAKNIQYFGAGTRLSVL.

V gene TRBV4-3 combines with J gene TRBJ1-1, with D hard to call. Germline CDR1 LGHNA, CDR2 YSLEER. The CDR3 is 13 amino acids. V lost 0 bases and J lost 11, with 13 bases in between. CDR3 sequence: CASSQDGRLRAFF. The DNA for the CDR3 is TGCGCCAGCAGCCAAGATGGGAGGTTAAGGGCTTTCTTT.

The count of this clone is one. The V and J genes are TRBV5-6 and TRBJ2-5, with 7 bases lining up with TRBD2. The CDR3 extends over 13 amino acids. CDR1 and CDR2 (germline): SGHDT, YYEEEE. V gave up 3 bases and J gave up 3 bases; unmatched junction bases: 2. The CDR3 DNA is TGTGCCAGCAGCTGGAGCGGGGAAGAGACCCAGTACTTC. Amino acid sequence: CASSWSGEETQYF.

The chain carries TRBV19 and TRBJ2-5; perhaps TRBD2 as D (5 bases). CDR3 size: 15 residues. Per germline, CDR1 LNHDA and CDR2 SQIVND (reference sequence). V shed 5 bases and J shed 5 bases, with 18 bases lying between them. The CDR3 nucleotides read TGTGCCAGTAGTTACTGGACTTCCCTGGGGGAGACCCAGTACTTC. Protein: CASSYWTSLGETQYF.

The chain joins TRBV7-8 to TRBJ2-4, with a possible D match to TRBD1 (5 bases). The germline V gene has CDR1 SGHVS and CDR2 FQNEAQ. This CDR3 has 13 residues. Deletions cut 6 bases from V and 0 bases from J, with 6 bases between. CDR3 sequence (DNA): TGTGCCAGCAGTCAGGGAGCCAAAAACATTCAGTACTTC. This gives the protein CASSQGAKNIQYF.

This clone was observed a few times. The rearrangement uses TRBV7-3 and TRBJ2-1; D call uncertain. The germline CDR1 and CDR2 sequences are SGHTA and FQGTGA. Trimming cost V 4 bases and J 0 bases, with 10 bases left between them. This CDR3 comprises 15 residues. The CDR3 sequence is CASSSRLISYNEQFF. The CDR3 DNA follows: TGTGCCAGCAGCTCCCGACTGATCTCCTACAATGAGCAGTTCTTC.

Note on this clone: At one of its ends the junction is not consistent with the germline gene, which may arise from a read error. V gene TRBV28 combines with J gene TRBJ1-1; the D is unclear. The CDR3 consists of 13 residues. Germline V gene data show CDR1 as MDHEN and CDR2 as SYDVKM. The CDR3 protein is CASSLLPRTGGNF. DNA of the CDR3: TGTGCCAGCAGTTTATTGCCCCGGACGGGCGGGAACTTT.

The gene calls are TRBV21-1 and TRBJ2-7; the table's D call, TRBD2, has no DNA check behind it. TRBV21-1 is a pseudogene segment. The CDR3 is 14 residues long. The DNA for the CDR3 is TGTGCCAGCGGGTTAATGAGGGATGTGTACGAGCAGTACTTC. Protein product: CASGLMRDVYEQYF.

The chain recombines TRBV5-1 with TRBJ1-5, with D uncertain. The germline V and J ends were trimmed by 0 bases and 0 bases, with 4 bases remaining between them. Germline V gene data show CDR1 as SGHRS and CDR2 as YFSETQ. The CDR3 loop spans 14 amino acids. CDR3 in amino acids: CASSLDYSNQPQHF. CDR3 in DNA: TGCGCCAGCAGCTTGGACTATAGCAATCAGCCCCAGCATTTT.

The CDR3 sequence: CASSSGTYRGNEQFF. The CDR3 DNA follows: TGTGCCAGCAGCTCCGGGACCTATCGAGGAAATGAGCAGTTCTTC. This sequence joins TRBV6-6 and TRBJ2-1; D tentatively reads TRBD1 or TRBD2 (5 bases each). The length of the CDR3 is 15 residues. V gave up 6 bases and J gave up 7 bases, with 19 bases separating them. Germline lookup yields CDR1 MNHNY and CDR2 SVGAGI (reference sequence).

The chain combines TRBV11-2 with TRBJ1-2; D is possibly TRBD1 (6 bases). Germline V gene sequence: CDR1 SGHAT, CDR2 FQNNGV. The V gene lost 11 bases and the J gene lost 3 bases, with 25 bases spanning the gap. CDR3 size: 16 residues. The CDR3 loop reads CARLTNAGAGYYGYTF. The CDR3 DNA reads TGTGCCCGTCTAACAAACGCGGGGGCCGGGTACTATGGCTACACCTTC.

CDR3 nucleotides: TGTGCCAGCAGCTTGGGGACACTGGGGAAAAAACTGTTTTTT. Translation: CASSLGTLGKKLFF. V gene TRBV5-6 combines with J gene TRBJ1-4; D possibly corresponds to TRBD1 (5 bases). V lost 0 bases and J lost 9, with 12 bases in between. The germline V gene encodes CDR1 SGHDT and CDR2 YYEEEE. The CDR3 length is 14 residues.

The V gene is TRBV5-6, the J gene TRBJ2-1; D unresolved. V lost 0 bases, J lost 0 bases, and 7 bases lay in between. The V gene's germline CDR1 is SGHDT and CDR2 YYEEEE. This CDR3 spans 15 amino acids. Here the CDR3 reads CASSLGYSSYNEQFF. CDR3 DNA sequence: TGTGCCAGCAGCTTGGGTTATAGCTCCTACAATGAGCAGTTCTTC. The full variable domain, with the rest looked up from reference TRBV5-6 and TRBJ2-1, is DAGVTQSPTHLIKTRGQQVTLRCSPKSGHDTVSWYQQALGQGPQFIFQYYEEEERQRGNFPDRFSGHQFPNYSSELNVNALLLGDSALYLCASSLGYSSYNEQFFGPGTRLTVL.

The chain joins TRBV19 to TRBJ1-1; 7 nucleotides agree with TRBD1. The CDR3 is 18 amino acids. The V gene's germline CDR1 is LNHDA and CDR2 SQIVND (reference sequence). The junction had 20 bases not matched to a gene; V was cut back by 2 bases and J by 8 bases. The CDR3 loop is CASSIKGSGRGAFMEAFF. The CDR3, as DNA: TGTGCCAGTAGTATAAAAGGGTCGGGCAGGGGGGCGTTTATGGAAGCTTTCTTT.

The V and J genes are TRBV10-2 and TRBJ1-5, with 7 bases aligning to TRBD1. Looked up from germline, CDR1 is WSHSY and CDR2 is SAAADI. The CDR3 totals 13 residues. With 0 bases clipped from V and 9 bases from J, the junction kept 2 bases outside the gene matches. CDR3 in amino acids: CASSESTGRPQHF. The DNA for the CDR3 is TGCGCCAGCAGTGAGTCGACAGGGCGGCCCCAGCATTTT.

The chain couples TRBV11-2 to TRBJ1-1, with a tentative D call TRBD1 (5 bases). CDR1 is SGHAT, CDR2 FQNNGV, per germline. The CDR3 covers 16 residues. V lost 4 bases to trimming and J lost 3 bases, with 18 bases between them. CDR3 loop: CASSWGWGSRDTEAFF. The CDR3 coding sequence is TGTGCCAGCAGCTGGGGTTGGGGGAGTCGGGACACTGAAGCTTTCTTT.

The rearrangement joins TRBV7-8 to TRBJ2-7, with D tentatively TRBD2 (6 bases). This CDR3 is built from 14 residues. Trimming stripped 4 bases from V and 9 bases from J, with 19 bases between. The germline gives CDR1 SGHVS, CDR2 FQNEAQ. CDR3 protein: CASSSIGSPKGQYF. CDR3 coding DNA: TGTGCCAGCAGCTCTATCGGGAGCCCTAAGGGGCAGTACTTC.

This clone is a singleton in its sample. The gene calls are TRBV28 and TRBJ1-2; D perhaps matches TRBD1 (5 bases). The germline gives CDR1 MDHEN, CDR2 SYDVKM. Trimming left V 3 bases short and J 8 bases short, with 13 bases between. This CDR3 is 13 amino acids long. CDR3 loop: CASSLATGDGYTF. As DNA, the CDR3 is TGTGCCAGCAGTTTGGCTACAGGAGACGGCTACACCTTC.

V and J are TRBV2 and TRBJ2-7, with TRBD1 matching over 7 bases. Germline values: CDR1 SNHLY, CDR2 FYNNEI. The CDR3 runs 12 residues. Trimming removed 7 bases from V and 6 bases from J; junction bases left unmatched: 6. The CDR3 loop reads CASTAGGSEQYF. The DNA for the CDR3 is TGTGCCAGCACGGCAGGGGGAAGCGAGCAGTACTTC.

Remarks on this clone: Additional DNA sequences in this sample encode the identical CDR3. V usage is TRBV9 and J usage is TRBJ1-1; D remains unclear. Germline V gene lookup returns CDR1 SGDLS and CDR2 YYNGEE. V was pared by 0 bases and J by 5 bases, with 14 bases between. The CDR3 covers 15 residues. DNA of the CDR3: TGTGCCAGCAGCGTAGACGGGTTTCTGGGGACTGAAGCTTTCTTT. Translation: CASSVDGFLGTEAFF.

The rearrangement links TRBV4-3 to TRBJ1-4, with 9 bases aligning to TRBD1. Losses at the gene ends were 0 bases for V and 8 bases for J; bases not matched to a gene: 10. Per the germline V gene, CDR1 is LGHNA and CDR2 is YSLEER. The CDR3 is 17 amino acids. The DNA for the CDR3 is TGCGCCAGCAGCCAAGATCTTGGGGGACAGGGTAGGGAAAAACTGTTTTTT. Amino acids: CASSQDLGGQGREKLFF.